The T cell receptor beta chain under discussion was sequenced for a study of blood T cell repertoires in COVID-19. Study-wide context: Samples representing acute and convalescent COVID-19 were sourced from the United States, Italy and Spain. Nucleic acid was either cDNA or gDNA, and it came from T cells, B-cell-depleted T cells, or PBMCs.

Source study methods: Amplification from reference gene primers served as the basis for estimated nucleated cell counts. Measured with immunoSEQ multiplex PCR; TCRdb has only the in-frame clones, and not every one. V and J calls and clone size are copied from that table; D and trimming were computed from the DNA. The sample lists nearly 95,000 clones, 80% to 90% seen once, with 4.5% to 5% in the top ten. The sequence came from a woman at least 80 years old with acute or convalescent COVID-19. The material sequenced was peripheral blood.

DNA of the CDR3: TGTGCCTGCTCAACAGGGGTGTACGAGCAGTACTTC. It encodes CACSTGVYEQYF. The chain has TRBV30 and TRBJ2-7; the match to TRBD1 covers 7 bases. Germline V gene lookup returns CDR1 GTSNPN and CDR2 SVGIG (reference sequence). This CDR3 comprises 12 residues. Trimming at V came to 6 bases and at J to 4 bases, leaving 6 bases not matched to a gene.